A single sample gave rise to the 18 T cell receptor beta chains below, sequenced in a study of blood T cell repertoires in COVID-19. Sequencing was performed with immunoSEQ multiplex PCR; in TCRdb, only in-frame clones are kept and a portion is missing. Among about 190,000 clones listed, approximately 86% were seen once. The material sequenced was peripheral blood. The receptors were sampled from a man between 25 and 39 years old with acute or convalescent COVID-19.

V and J are TRBV24-1 and TRBJ2-2; TRBD1 might be the D (6 bases). Per the germline V gene, CDR1 is KGHDR and CDR2 is SFDVKD. Trimming stripped 2 bases from V and 6 bases from J, with 15 bases between. CDR3 size: 16 residues. The CDR3 is CATSDSQGMGAGELFF. CDR3 nucleotides: TGTGCCACCAGTGATTCACAGGGTATGGGCGCCGGGGAGCTGTTTTTT.

This clone was seen a single time. The chain links TRBV4-1 to TRBJ2-1, with TRBD2 matching 16 bases. The ends lost 0 bases at V and 9 bases at J; junction bases unmatched: 5. Germline V gene data show CDR1 as MGHRA and CDR2 as YSYEKL. The CDR3 has 17 residues. The DNA of the CDR3 is TGCGCCAGCAGCCAAGATGGGACTAGCGGGAGGGCGGCTGAGCAGTTCTTC. Encoded protein: CASSQDGTSGRAAEQFF.

This clone was recorded only once. The J gene is TRBJ2-7, the V gene TRBV15, with D hard to call. CDR3 length equals 14 residues. From germline, CDR1 is LNHNV and CDR2 YYDKDF (reference sequence). V dropped 1 base and J dropped 7 bases, with 14 bases sitting between them. CDR3 nucleotide sequence: TGTGCCACCAGCAGAGGAACCCCCGGTGAGGAGCAGTACTTC. Translated: CATSRGTPGEEQYF.

This clone was seen a handful of times. The J gene is TRBJ1-2, the V gene TRBV18; a possible D gene is TRBD1 (5 bases). The germline gives CDR1 KGHSH, CDR2 LQKENI. The CDR3 sequence is 14 residues long. Between the trimmed V and J ends, which lost 5 bases and 6 bases, there was a span of 16 bases. The CDR3 sequence: CASSTSQGNNGYTF. The DNA for the CDR3 is TGTGCCAGCTCAACCAGCCAGGGAAATAATGGCTACACCTTC.

The chain joins TRBV2 to TRBJ1-2; possible D gene TRBD1, 5 bases. CDR1 is SNHLY, CDR2 FYNNEI, per germline. The CDR3 has 17 residues. The ends were cut back, 0 bases at V and 2 bases at J, with 16 bases in the middle. CDR3 amino acids: CASSEAPSRQLNYGYTF. The CDR3 DNA reads as TGTGCCAGCAGTGAAGCGCCATCACGACAGCTAAACTATGGCTACACCTTC.

The chain is built from TRBV27 and TRBJ2-2; D is unclear. V lost 4 bases and J lost 0, with 6 bases in between. CDR3 length: 14 residues. Germline loops: CDR1 MNHEY, CDR2 SMNVEV (reference sequence). The CDR3 bases are TGTGCCAGCAGTTCGGCGGCGAACACCGGGGAGCTGTTTTTT. Its protein product is CASSSAANTGELFF.

The chain carries TRBV9 and TRBJ2-2; 8 nucleotides match TRBD1. V lost 0 bases, J lost 1 base, and 2 bases stayed unmatched. This CDR3 region has 16 residues. Germline CDR1 and CDR2: SGDLS and YYNGEE. CDR3 sequence: CASSVGGQENTGELFF. The CDR3 region has the DNA TGTGCCAGCAGCGTAGGGGGACAGGAGAACACCGGGGAGCTGTTTTTT.

The chain recombines TRBV27 with TRBJ2-7; TRBD2 is a possible D gene (5 bases). The CDR3 has 14 residues. Germline CDR1 MNHEY, CDR2 SMNVEV (reference sequence). The V end lost 1 base, the J end lost 0 bases, and 7 bases lay between the germline ends. CDR3 protein: CASSLYGISYEQYF. The CDR3 DNA is TGTGCCAGCAGTTTATACGGGATCTCCTACGAGCAGTACTTC.

V and J are TRBV6-5 and TRBJ1-4, with a weak D call TRBD1 (5 bases). The CDR3 is 15 amino acids. Trimming removed 4 bases at V and 3 bases at J, with 12 bases between. CDR1 and CDR2 from the germline V gene are MNHEY and SVGAGI. CDR3 sequence reads: CASSSRGNPNEKLFF. In DNA form, the CDR3 reads TGTGCCAGCAGTTCAAGGGGAAACCCTAATGAAAAACTGTTTTTT.

The V call is TRBV3-1 (or the pseudogene TRBV3-2), the J call TRBJ2-7, with D perhaps TRBD1 (5 bases). V lost 0 bases, J lost 1 base, and 10 bases lay in between. This CDR3 spans 15 amino acids. Germline V gene sequence: CDR1 LGHDT, CDR2 YNNKEL (reference sequence). CDR3: CASSQDQGGSYEQYF. As DNA, the CDR3 is TGTGCCAGCAGCCAAGATCAGGGCGGATCCTACGAGCAGTACTTC.

The chain uses TRBV5-1 and TRBJ2-7, with D perhaps matching TRBD1 (5 bases). V lost 0 bases and J 4 bases, leaving 14 bases between the germline ends. Germline V lookup: CDR1 SGHRS, CDR2 YFSETQ. This CDR3 region has 15 residues. The DNA for the CDR3 is TGCGCCAGCAGCTTGGACCCAGGGAATATGTACGAGCAGTACTTC. Encoded protein: CASSLDPGNMYEQYF. The full variable domain, its missing parts supplied by reference TRBV5-1 and TRBJ2-7, is KAGVTQTPRYLIKTRGQQVTLSCSPISGHRSVSWYQQTPGQGLQFLFEYFSETQRNKGNFPGRFSGRQFSNSRSEMNVSTLELGDSALYLCASSLDPGNMYEQYFGPGTRLTVT.

The V and J genes are TRBV28 and TRBJ1-5; D may be TRBD1 (5 bases). Germline values: CDR1 MDHEN, CDR2 SYDVKM. Trimming stripped 2 bases from V and 5 bases from J, with 13 bases between. The CDR3 length is 15 residues. The CDR3, as DNA: TGTGCCAGCAGTTTAGGGGCAGGATGGGATCAGCCCCAGCATTTT. Translation: CASSLGAGWDQPQHF.

The gene calls are TRBV25-1 and TRBJ2-2, with unresolved D. This CDR3 is 16 amino acids long. The germline V and J ends were trimmed by 8 bases and 0 bases, with 16 bases remaining between them. Germline values: CDR1 MGHDK, CDR2 SYGVNS. The CDR3 spells CASSFFDTANTGELFF. CDR3 coding DNA: TGTGCCAGCTCTTTTTTCGACACGGCGAACACCGGGGAGCTGTTTTTT.

The genes are TRBV3-1 (or the pseudogene TRBV3-2) and TRBJ1-1; D remains ambiguous. The CDR3 covers 14 residues. Germline V gene lookup returns CDR1 LGHDT and CDR2 YNNKEL (reference sequence). V lost 4 bases and J lost 1, with 10 bases in between. The CDR3 DNA sequence: TGTGCCAGCAGCCCGCAGACGGGGAACACTGAAGCTTTCTTT. The encoded protein is CASSPQTGNTEAFF.

The rearrangement links TRBV5-1 to TRBJ1-1; tentatively, D is TRBD1 (6 bases). The V and J ends lost 5 bases and 2 bases respectively, with 13 bases between them. CDR1 is SGHRS, CDR2 YFSETQ, per germline. This CDR3 region has 14 residues. CDR3 coding DNA: TGCGCCAGCAGTTCGGACAGCAAAAACACTGAAGCTTTCTTT. This sequence encodes CASSSDSKNTEAFF.

Only a few counts were recorded for this clone. The rearrangement links TRBV9 to TRBJ1-6; perhaps TRBD1 as D (6 bases). V was shortened by 6 bases and J by 7 bases, with 17 bases between the two germline ends. CDR1 and CDR2 from the germline V gene are SGDLS and YYNGEE. This CDR3 is built from 15 residues. CDR3 nucleotides: TGTGCCAGCAAGGCGCCCGGGGACACAAATTCACCCCTCCACTTT. Translating gives CASKAPGDTNSPLHF. Based on the CDR3 plus reference TRBV9 and TRBJ1-6, the full variable domain is DSGVTQTPKHLITATGQRVTLRCSPRSGDLSVYWYQQSLDQGLQFLIQYYNGEERAKGNILERFSAQQFPDLHSELNLSSLELGDSALYFCASKAPGDTNSPLHFGNGTRLTVT.

The chain employs TRBV19 and TRBJ1-6; D may be TRBD1 (6 bases). The CDR3 spans 13 residues. Trimming removed 6 bases from V and 8 bases from J, with 11 bases in between. Germline V gene lookup returns CDR1 LNHDA and CDR2 SQIVND (reference sequence). The DNA of the CDR3 is TGTGCCAGTAGAAGGACAGACGATTCACCCCTCCACTTT. Protein product: CASRRTDDSPLHF. Variable domain in full (rest from reference TRBV19 and TRBJ1-6): DGGITQSPKYLFRKEGQNVTLSCEQNLNHDAMYWYRQDPGQGLRLIYYSQIVNDFQKGDIAEGYSVSREKKESFPLTVTSAQKNPTAFYLCASRRTDDSPLHFGNGTRLTVT.

The rearrangement links TRBV15 to TRBJ2-5; tentative D call: TRBD2 (6 bases). This CDR3 is 13 amino acids long. V was shortened by 8 bases and J by 1 base, with 11 bases between the two germline ends. Germline V gene data show CDR1 as LNHNV and CDR2 as YYDKDF (reference sequence). CDR3 residues: CATLVGGQETQYF. The DNA of the CDR3 is TGTGCCACCCTGGTCGGGGGCCAAGAGACCCAGTACTTC.